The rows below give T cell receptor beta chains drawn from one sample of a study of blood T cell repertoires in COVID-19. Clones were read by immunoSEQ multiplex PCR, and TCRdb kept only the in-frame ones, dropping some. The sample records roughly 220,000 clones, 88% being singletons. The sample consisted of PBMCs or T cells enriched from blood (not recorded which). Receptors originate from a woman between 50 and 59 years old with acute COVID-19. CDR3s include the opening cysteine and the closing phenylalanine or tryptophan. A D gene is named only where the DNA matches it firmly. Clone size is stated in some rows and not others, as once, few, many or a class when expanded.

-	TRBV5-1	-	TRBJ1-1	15	CASSLVTEMNTEAFF	TGCGCCAGCAGCTTGGTGACAGAAATGAACACTGAAGCTTTCTTT
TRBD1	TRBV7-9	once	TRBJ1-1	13	CASRNRGITEAFF	TGTGCCAGCAGAAACAGGGGAATCACTGAAGCTTTCTTT
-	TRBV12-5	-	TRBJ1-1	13	CASATAGATEAFF	TGTGCTAGTGCTACCGCAGGGGCAACTGAAGCTTTCTTT
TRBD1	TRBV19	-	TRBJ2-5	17	CASKKEDRGFYQETQYF	TGTGCCAGTAAAAAGGAGGACAGGGGGTTTTATCAAGAGACCCAGTACTTC
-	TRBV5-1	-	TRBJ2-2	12	CASATVTGELFF	TGCGCCAGCGCCACAGTAACCGGGGAGCTGTTTTTT
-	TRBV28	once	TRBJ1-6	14	CASSLRDWNSPLHF	TGTGCCAGCAGTTTAAGGGACTGGAATTCACCCCTCCACTTT
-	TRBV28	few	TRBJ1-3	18	CASSLRGFRVGFVNTIYF	TGTGCCAGCAGTTTAAGGGGGTTTAGGGTAGGGTTCGTAAACACCATATATTTT
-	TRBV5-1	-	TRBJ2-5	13	CASSAGFRETQYF	TGCGCCAGCAGCGCGGGGTTCAGAGAGACCCAGTACTTC
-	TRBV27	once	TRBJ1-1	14	CASSYPGGYGEAFF	TGTGCCAGCAGTTATCCGGGGGGGTACGGAGAAGCTTTCTTT
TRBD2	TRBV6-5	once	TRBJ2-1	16	CASSYAGGFGYNEQFF	TGTGCCAGCAGTTACGCGGGGGGGTTCGGGTACAATGAGCAGTTCTTC
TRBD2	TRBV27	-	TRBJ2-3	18	CASSSHNRLAGWRDTQYF	TGTGCCAGCAGTTCCCACAACAGACTAGCGGGATGGAGGGATACGCAGTATTTT
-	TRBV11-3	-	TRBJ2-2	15	CASSFLSVDTGELFF	TGTGCCAGCAGCTTTCTTAGCGTGGACACCGGGGAGCTGTTTTTT
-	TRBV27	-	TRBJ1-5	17	CASSARPLGHTNQPQHF	TGTGCCAGCAGCGCTAGGCCCCTTGGCCACACCAATCAGCCCCAGCATTTT
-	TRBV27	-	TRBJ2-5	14	CASSLYPSAETQYF	TGTGCCAGCAGTTTATACCCTAGCGCAGAGACCCAGTACTTC
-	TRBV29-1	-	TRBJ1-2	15	CSVVGDRRSNYGYTF	TGCAGCGTTGTCGGAGACAGACGATCTAACTATGGCTACACCTTC
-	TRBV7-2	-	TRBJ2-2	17	CASSLNWGQGHTGELFF	TGTGCCAGCAGCTTAAACTGGGGCCAGGGCCACACCGGGGAGCTGTTTTTT
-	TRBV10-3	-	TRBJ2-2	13	CATQTPNTGELFF	TGTGCCACCCAGACACCGAACACCGGGGAGCTGTTTTTT
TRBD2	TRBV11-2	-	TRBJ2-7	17	CASSAGTSGRPPHEQYF	TGTGCCAGCAGCGCAGGGACTAGCGGGAGGCCTCCCCACGAGCAGTACTTC
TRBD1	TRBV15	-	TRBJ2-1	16	CATSRDLLDRVEKKFF	TGTGCCACCAGCAGAGATCTCTTAGACAGGGTAGAGAAAAAGTTCTTC
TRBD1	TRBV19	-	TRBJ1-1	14	CASSMDRGNTEAFF	TGTGCCAGTAGTATGGACAGGGGGAACACTGAAGCTTTCTTT
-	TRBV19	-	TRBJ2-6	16	CASSASGSSGANVLTF	TGTGCCAGTAGTGCCTCGGGGAGCTCTGGGGCCAACGTCCTGACTTTC
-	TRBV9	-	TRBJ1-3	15	CASSGGSSSGNTIYF	TGTGCCAGCAGCGGCGGGAGTTCCTCTGGAAACACCATATATTTT
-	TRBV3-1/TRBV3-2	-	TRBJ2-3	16	CASSQPQGVMADTQYF	TGTGCCAGCAGCCAGCCACAGGGTGTGATGGCAGATACGCAGTATTTT
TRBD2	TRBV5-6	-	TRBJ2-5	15	CASSWVLAVQETQYF	TGTGCCAGCAGCTGGGTACTAGCGGTCCAAGAGACCCAGTACTTC
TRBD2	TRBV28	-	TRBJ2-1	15	CASGGGGRDGNEQFF	TGTGCCAGCGGAGGCGGCGGGAGGGACGGCAATGAGCAGTTCTTC
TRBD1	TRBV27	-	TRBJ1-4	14	CASSPDRVNEKLFF	TGTGCCAGCAGCCCCGACAGGGTTAATGAAAAACTGTTTTTT
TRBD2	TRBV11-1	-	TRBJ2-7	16	CASRGLASSGRYEQYF	TGTGCCAGCAGGGGTCTGGCTTCTAGCGGGAGGTACGAGCAGTACTTC
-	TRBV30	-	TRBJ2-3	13	CAWNLLDYATQYF	TGTGCCTGGAATCTCCTGGACTACGCTACGCAGTATTTT
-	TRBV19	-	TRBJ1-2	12	CASSIIGDGYTF	TGTGCCAGTAGTATTATCGGTGATGGCTACACCTTC
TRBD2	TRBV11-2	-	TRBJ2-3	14	CASSSGTSGRPQYF	TGTGCCAGCAGCTCTGGGACTAGCGGGAGGCCCCAGTATTTT
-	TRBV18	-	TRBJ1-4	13	CASSPQEAEKLFF	TGTGCCAGCTCACCACAGGAGGCTGAAAAACTTTTTTTT
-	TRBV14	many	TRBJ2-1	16	CASSRGLSLGNNEQFF	TGTGCCAGCAGCCGGGGACTTAGCCTAGGGAACAATGAGCAGTTCTTC
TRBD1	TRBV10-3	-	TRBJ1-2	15	CAISESGGQDYGYTF	TGTGCCATCAGTGAGTCCGGGGGACAGGACTATGGCTACACCTTC
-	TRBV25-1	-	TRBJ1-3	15	CASSEGTHSGNTIYF	TGTGCCAGCAGTGAGGGGACACACTCTGGAAACACCATATATTTT
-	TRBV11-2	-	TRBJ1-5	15	CASSRSGASNQPQHF	TGTGCCAGCAGTCGATCAGGGGCAAGCAATCAGCCCCAGCATTTT
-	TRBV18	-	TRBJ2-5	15	CASSLKTGPQETQYF	TGTGCCAGCTCACTGAAGACAGGTCCGCAAGAGACCCAGTACTTC
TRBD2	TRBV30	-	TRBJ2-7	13	CAWNSGRYYEQYF	TGTGCCTGGAATAGCGGGAGGTACTACGAGCAGTACTTC
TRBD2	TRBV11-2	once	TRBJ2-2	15	CASSKREGNTGELFF	TGTGCCAGCAGTAAGCGGGAGGGGAACACCGGGGAGCTGTTTTTT